The next 6 T cell receptor beta chains were all read from a single sample in a study of STAT5B mutations in CD4+ large granular lymphocyte leukemia. TCRdb keeps only in-frame clones here, not all; method: immunoSEQ multiplex PCR. The sample consists of nearly 35,000 clones, roughly four fifths of them appearing once. The sequencing input was CD4+ T cells from blood buffy coats. Receptors were obtained from a human donor in good health.

The rearrangement uses TRBV29-1 and TRBJ2-1; 8 bases align to TRBD2. Germline assignment: CDR1 SQVTM and CDR2 ANQGSEA. The CDR3 runs 13 residues. The CDR3 protein is CSSGGADINEQFF. The CDR3 DNA reads as TGCAGTTCCGGGGGGGCCGATATTAATGAGCAGTTCTTC.

The chain is built from TRBV10-2 and TRBJ2-7; 10 bases fit TRBD1. The CDR3 is made up of 14 amino acids. Germline V lookup: CDR1 WSHSY, CDR2 SAAADI. Losses at the gene ends were 1 base for V and 3 bases for J; bases not matched to a gene: 0. CDR3 DNA: TGCGCCAGCAGTGAGTGGACAGGGGGCTACGAGCAGTACTTC. Translating it yields CASSEWTGGYEQYF.

This chain links TRBV19 with TRBJ2-7, with 9 bases aligning to TRBD1. Germline V gives CDR1 LNHDA, CDR2 SQIVND (reference sequence). The CDR3 length is 14 residues. V shed 10 bases and J 5 bases; nucleotides not matched to a gene: 12. The DNA for the CDR3 is TGTGCCACCGGACAGGGGACCCTAGGGAACGAGCAGTACTTC. Its protein is CATGQGTLGNEQYF.

This clone was detected once. The chain is built from TRBV6-1 and TRBJ2-5, with D unclear. Trimming took off 2 bases at V and 7 bases at J, with 8 bases between the two ends. From germline, CDR1 is MNHNS and CDR2 SASEGT. This CDR3 spans 12 amino acids. This chain's CDR3 is CASSEPLATQYF. In DNA form, the CDR3 reads TGTGCCAGCAGTGAACCCCTGGCGACCCAGTACTTC.

V and J are TRBV15 and TRBJ2-5; 9 nucleotides agree with TRBD1. Losses at the gene ends were 1 base for V and 1 base for J; bases not matched to a gene: 4. CDR1 and CDR2 (germline): LNHNV, YYDKDF (reference sequence). The CDR3 runs to 16 residues. The CDR3, as DNA: TGTGCCACCAGCAGAGTGGGACAGGGTACCCAAGAGACCCAGTACTTC. It yields the protein CATSRVGQGTQETQYF.

V gene TRBV19 combines with J gene TRBJ2-1, with D tentatively TRBD2 (6 bases). The germline gives CDR1 LNHDA, CDR2 SQIVND (reference sequence). The V end was cut by 1 base, the J end by 7 bases, with 11 bases between. The CDR3 contains 14 residues. The CDR3 spells CASSIGTTHNEQFF. CDR3 bases: TGTGCCAGTAGTATAGGGACTACACATAATGAGCAGTTCTTC. Full variable domain (outside the CDR3, taken from reference TRBV19 and TRBJ2-1): DGGITQSPKYLFRKEGQNVTLSCEQNLNHDAMYWYRQDPGQGLRLIYYSQIVNDFQKGDIAEGYSVSREKKESFPLTVTSAQKNPTAFYLCASSIGTTHNEQFFGPGTRLTVL.